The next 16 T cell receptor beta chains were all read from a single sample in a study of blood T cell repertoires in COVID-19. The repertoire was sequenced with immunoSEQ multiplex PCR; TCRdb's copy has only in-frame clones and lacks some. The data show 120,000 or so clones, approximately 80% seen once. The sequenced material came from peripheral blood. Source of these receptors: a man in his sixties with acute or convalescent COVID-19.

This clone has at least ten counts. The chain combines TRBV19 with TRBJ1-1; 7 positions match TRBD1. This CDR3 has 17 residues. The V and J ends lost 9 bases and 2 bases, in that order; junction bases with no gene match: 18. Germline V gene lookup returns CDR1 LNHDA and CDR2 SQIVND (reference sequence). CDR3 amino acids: CASLSLEGAIGNTEAFF. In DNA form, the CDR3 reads TGTGCCAGCCTGTCGTTGGAGGGGGCGATCGGTAACACTGAAGCTTTCTTT.

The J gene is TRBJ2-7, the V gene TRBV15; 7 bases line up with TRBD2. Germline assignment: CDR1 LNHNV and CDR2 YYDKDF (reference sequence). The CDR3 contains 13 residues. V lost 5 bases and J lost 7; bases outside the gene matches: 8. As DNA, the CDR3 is TGTGCCACCAGCCCGGACCGGCGGGGGGAGCAGTACTTC. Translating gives CATSPDRRGEQYF.

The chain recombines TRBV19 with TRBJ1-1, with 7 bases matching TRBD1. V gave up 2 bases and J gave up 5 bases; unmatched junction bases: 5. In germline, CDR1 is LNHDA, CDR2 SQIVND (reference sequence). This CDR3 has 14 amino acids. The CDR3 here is CASSITGVGTEAFF. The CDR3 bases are TGTGCCAGTAGTATAACAGGGGTTGGGACTGAAGCTTTCTTT.

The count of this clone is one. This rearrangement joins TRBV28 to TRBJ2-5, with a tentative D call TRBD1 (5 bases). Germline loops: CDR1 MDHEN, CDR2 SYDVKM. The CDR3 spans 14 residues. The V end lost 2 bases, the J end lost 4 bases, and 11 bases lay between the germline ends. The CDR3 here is CASSLPRDGETQYF. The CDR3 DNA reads TGTGCCAGCAGTTTACCCAGGGATGGAGAGACCCAGTACTTC.

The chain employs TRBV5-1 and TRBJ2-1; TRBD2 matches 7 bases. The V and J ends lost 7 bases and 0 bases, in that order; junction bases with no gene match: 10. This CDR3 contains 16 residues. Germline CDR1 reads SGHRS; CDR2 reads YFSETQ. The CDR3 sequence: CASGPLLASSYNEQFF. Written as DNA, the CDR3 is TGCGCCAGCGGGCCCTTACTAGCGTCCTCCTACAATGAGCAGTTCTTC.

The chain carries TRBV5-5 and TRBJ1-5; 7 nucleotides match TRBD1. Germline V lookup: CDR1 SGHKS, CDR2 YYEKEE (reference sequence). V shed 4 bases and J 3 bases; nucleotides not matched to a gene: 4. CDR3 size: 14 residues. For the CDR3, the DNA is TGTGCCAGCAGCCCCGGGACAGACAATCAGCCCCAGCATTTT. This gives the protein CASSPGTDNQPQHF.

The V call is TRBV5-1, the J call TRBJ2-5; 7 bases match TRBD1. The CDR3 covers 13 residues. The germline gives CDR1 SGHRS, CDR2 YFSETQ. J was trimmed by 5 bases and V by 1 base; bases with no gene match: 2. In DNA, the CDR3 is TGCGCCAGCAGCTTGACAGGGGAGGAGACCCAGTACTTC. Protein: CASSLTGEETQYF. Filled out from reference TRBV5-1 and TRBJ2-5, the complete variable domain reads KAGVTQTPRYLIKTRGQQVTLSCSPISGHRSVSWYQQTPGQGLQFLFEYFSETQRNKGNFPGRFSGRQFSNSRSEMNVSTLELGDSALYLCASSLTGEETQYFGPGTRLLVL.

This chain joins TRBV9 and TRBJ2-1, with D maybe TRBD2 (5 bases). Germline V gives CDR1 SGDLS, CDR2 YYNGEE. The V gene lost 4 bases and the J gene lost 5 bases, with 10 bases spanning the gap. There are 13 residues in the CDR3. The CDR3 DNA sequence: TGTGCCAGCAGCCCGGGGAACGACAATGAGCAGTTCTTC. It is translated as CASSPGNDNEQFF.

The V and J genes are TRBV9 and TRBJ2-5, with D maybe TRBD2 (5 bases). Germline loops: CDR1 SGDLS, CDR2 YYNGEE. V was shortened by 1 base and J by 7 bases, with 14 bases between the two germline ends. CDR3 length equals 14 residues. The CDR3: CASSVSQLSGTQYF. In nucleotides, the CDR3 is TGTGCCAGCAGCGTAAGCCAGCTGAGCGGGACCCAGTACTTC. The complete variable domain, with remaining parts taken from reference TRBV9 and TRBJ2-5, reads DSGVTQTPKHLITATGQRVTLRCSPRSGDLSVYWYQQSLDQGLQFLIQYYNGEERAKGNILERFSAQQFPDLHSELNLSSLELGDSALYFCASSVSQLSGTQYFGPGTRLLVL.

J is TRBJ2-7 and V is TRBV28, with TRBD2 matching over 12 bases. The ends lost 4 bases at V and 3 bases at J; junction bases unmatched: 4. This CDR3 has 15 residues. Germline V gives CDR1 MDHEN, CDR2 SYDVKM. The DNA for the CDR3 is TGTGCCAGCAGTTCACAACTAGCGGGGGGCTACGAGCAGTACTTC. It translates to CASSSQLAGGYEQYF.

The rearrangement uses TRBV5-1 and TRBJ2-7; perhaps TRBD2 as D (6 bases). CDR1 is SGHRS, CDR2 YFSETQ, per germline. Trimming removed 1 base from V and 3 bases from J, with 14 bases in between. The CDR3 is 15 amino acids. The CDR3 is CASSLSGSRDYEQYF. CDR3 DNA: TGCGCCAGCAGCTTGTCCGGGAGTCGGGACTACGAGCAGTACTTC.

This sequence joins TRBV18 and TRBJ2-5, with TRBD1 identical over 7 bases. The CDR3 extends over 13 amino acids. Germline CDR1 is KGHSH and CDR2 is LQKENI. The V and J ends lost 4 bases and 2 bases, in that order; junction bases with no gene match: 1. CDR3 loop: CASSRDRQETQYF. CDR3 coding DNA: TGTGCCAGCTCACGGGACAGACAAGAGACCCAGTACTTC.

CDR3 in amino acids: CASSAWTGDYGYTF. The CDR3 DNA reads as TGTGCCAGCAGCGCCTGGACAGGGGACTATGGCTACACCTTC. V is TRBV9 and J is TRBJ1-2, with 9 positions matching TRBD1. Per germline, CDR1 SGDLS and CDR2 YYNGEE. The CDR3 has 14 amino acids. V lost 3 bases to trimming and J lost 3 bases; unmatched junction nucleotides: 3.

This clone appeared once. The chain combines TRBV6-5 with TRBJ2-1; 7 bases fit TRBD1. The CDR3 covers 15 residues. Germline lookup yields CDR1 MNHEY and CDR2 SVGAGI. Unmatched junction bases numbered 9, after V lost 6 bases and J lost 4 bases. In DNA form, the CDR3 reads TGTGCCAGCAGGTCGGCCGGGACAGCTTACAATGAGCAGTTCTTC. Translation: CASRSAGTAYNEQFF.

CDR3 sequence (DNA): TGTGCCAGCAGCTTATCTCTAGCGGGAGGGAGGAGACAAGAGACCCAGTACTTC. It is translated as CASSLSLAGGRRQETQYF. V gene TRBV7-2 combines with J gene TRBJ2-5; 12 nucleotides match TRBD2. Germline trimming cut 2 bases from V and 2 bases from J; bases unmatched to any gene: 9. The CDR3 totals 18 residues. Germline loops: CDR1 SGHTA, CDR2 FQGNSA.

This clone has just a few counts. The CDR3 DNA sequence: TGTGCCAGTAGTATAACAAGGGGGCCGGCTGAAGCTTTCTTT. It specifies CASSITRGPAEAFF. The chain links TRBV19 to TRBJ1-1; TRBD1 matches at 7 bases. The V and J ends lost 2 bases and 6 bases, in that order; junction bases with no gene match: 6. The CDR3 extends over 14 amino acids. The germline gives CDR1 LNHDA, CDR2 SQIVND (reference sequence).